This is a list of T cell receptor beta chains from one sample in a study of post-analysis software for immune sequencing data. TCRdb passed the PCR reads through MiXCR, listing each CDR3 protein once. The sample has over 250,000 distinct CDR3 sequences; 36% are singletons. Source material: blood. The receptors originated from a girl aged 10-17 years with multiple sclerosis. CDR3s include the opening cysteine and the closing phenylalanine or tryptophan. A D gene is named only where the DNA matches it firmly. Clone size is not always given. Where it is, it says once, few, many or a class for expanded clones.

j_gene,v_gene,d_gene,abundance,len,CDR3aa,CDR3nt
TRBJ2-5,TRBV7-2,.,.,14,CASSLFRGRETQYF,TGTGCCAGCAGCTTATTCCGTGGCAGGGAGACCCAGTACTTC
TRBJ1-2,TRBV5-1,TRBD1,.,16,CASSILPGQGIDGYTF,TGCGCCAGCAGCATCTTACCGGGACAGGGGATCGATGGCTACACCTTC
TRBJ1-5,TRBV3-1,.,.,14,CASSQAGRLQPQHF,TGTGCCAGCAGCCAAGCCGGACGCCTTCAGCCCCAGCATTTT
TRBJ1-1,TRBV7-2,.,few,16,CASSSRVAIRNTEAFF,TGTGCCAGCAGCAGCCGGGTCGCAATTAGGAACACTGAAGCTTTCTTT
TRBJ2-2,TRBV5-1,.,.,20,CASSFGGGPYRDSDTGELFF,TGCGCCAGCAGCTTCGGGGGCGGGCCATACCGGGACAGTGACACCGGGGAGCTGTTTTTT
TRBJ1-4,TRBV5-1,TRBD1,few,15,CASSGSGTGGEKLFF,TGCGCCAGCAGCGGCTCCGGGACAGGGGGTGAAAAACTGTTTTTT
TRBJ1-2,TRBV6-4,.,.,16,CASIKRDIPIADGYTF,TGTGCCAGCATCAAACGGGACATCCCTATTGCCGATGGCTACACCTTC
TRBJ2-5,TRBV28,.,many,12,CASSFNRETQYF,TGTGCCAGCAGTTTTAATAGGGAGACCCAGTACTTC
TRBJ2-7,TRBV2,.,.,13,CASSEDRQETRYF,TGTGCCAGCAGTGAAGACCGGCAAGAGACCCGGTACTTC
TRBJ2-7,TRBV6-2/TRBV6-3,.,many,14,CASRRGLSSYEQYF,TGTGCCAGCCGCCGGGGGCTTAGCTCCTACGAGCAGTACTTC
TRBJ2-1,TRBV7-2,TRBD2,few,15,CASSVLAGGGNEQFF,TGTGCCAGCAGCGTCCTAGCGGGGGGCGGAAATGAGCAGTTCTTC
TRBJ2-2,TRBV7-2,.,.,15,CASSLVLVGTGELFF,TGTGCCAGCAGCTTAGTACTAGTGGGCACCGGGGAGCTGTTTTTT
TRBJ2-1,TRBV11-3,.,.,17,CASSLADSGSSYNEQFF,TGTGCCAGCAGCTTAGCCGACAGTGGGAGCTCCTACAATGAGCAGTTCTTC
TRBJ2-3,TRBV20-1,.,many,15,CSATTTLISTDTQYF,TGCAGTGCTACAACCACCCTTATTAGCACAGATACGCAGTATTTT
TRBJ1-1,TRBV3-1,.,few,14,CASSPGEMNTEAFF,TGTGCCAGCAGCCCAGGGGAAATGAACACTGAAGCTTTCTTT
TRBJ2-3,TRBV19,.,few,16,CASSTRTPQSKDTQYF,TGTGCCAGTAGTACCCGGACTCCACAAAGCAAGGATACGCAGTATTTT